Listed here is a single T cell receptor (beta chain). Its antigen is not known. The sample contains more than one DNA sequence encoding this CDR3. The CDR3 extends over 14 amino acids. Per germline, CDR1 SGDLS and CDR2 YYNGEE. The V end was cut by 0 bases, the J end by 3 bases, with 6 bases between. A deep-level run was used for the assay. Profiling relied on immunoSEQ multiplex PCR, and the TCRdb table lists in-frame clones only, not all of them. Of about 2.1 million clones listed, approximately 92% were seen once; the top ten hold 1.5% to 2%. The data were obtained in a study of shared clonotypes between healthy human individuals. CD8 cells classed as naive were CD45RO-negative and positively selected for CCR7, excluding terminally differentiated effector memory CD45RA+ cells. Those who donated were healthy HIV-negative adults, with no recent acute infections or vaccinations reported. Study findings and constraints: Estimated richness was generally greater in naive than memory subsets. The represented genetic and exposure-history diversity was limited by the small number of donors.

The TCR originated in a man between 18 and 29 years old in good health. Some clones in this sample may be carry-over from other donors' samples. The material sequenced was naive CD8+ T cells from PBMCs. The chain is built from TRBV9 and TRBJ1-4, with D possibly TRBD1 on 6 matching bases. CDR3 coding DNA: TGTGCCAGCAGCGTAGGACAGGCTAATGAAAAACTGTTTTTT. Translation: CASSVGQANEKLFF. Full variable domain (outside the CDR3, taken from reference TRBV9 and TRBJ1-4): DSGVTQTPKHLITATGQRVTLRCSPRSGDLSVYWYQQSLDQGLQFLIQYYNGEERAKGNILERFSAQQFPDLHSELNLSSLELGDSALYFCASSVGQANEKLFFGSGTQLSVL.